A single sample is the source of the 4 T cell receptor beta chains below, sequenced in a study of cytomegalovirus exposure and HLA in healthy donors. The PCR was carried out with 60 Vbeta primers and 13 Jbeta primers. Clones were sequenced by immunoSEQ multiplex PCR, and TCRdb holds only the in-frame ones, with some missing. In the table there are about 170,000 clones, around 85% of which are singletons. Sequences were obtained from PBMCs. The receptors derive from a male donor in good health and CMV-seronegative.

In DNA, the CDR3 is TGTGCCAGCAGCATACCTAGGAATGAGCAGTTCTTC. This encodes CASSIPRNEQFF. This chain links TRBV5-4 with TRBJ2-1; D is uncertain. This CDR3 is built from 12 residues. Trimming pared 4 bases from V and 7 bases from J, leaving 9 bases between. Germline V gene sequence: CDR1 SGHNT, CDR2 YYREEE (reference sequence). Complete variable domain (other parts from reference TRBV5-4 and TRBJ2-1): ETGVTQSPTHLIKTRGQQVTLRCSSQSGHNTVSWYQQALGQGPQFIFQYYREEENGRGNFPPRFSGLQFPNYSSELNVNALELDDSALYLCASSIPRNEQFFGPGTRLTVL.

This chain uses TRBV2 with TRBJ2-2; the match to TRBD1 covers 7 bases. The CDR3 has 15 residues. The V and J ends lost 5 bases and 5 bases, in that order; junction bases with no gene match: 8. CDR1 is SNHLY, CDR2 FYNNEI, per germline. The CDR3 loop is CASSPDRARTGELFF. CDR3 nucleotide sequence: TGTGCCAGCAGTCCAGACAGGGCGAGGACCGGGGAGCTGTTTTTT. Full variable domain (remainder filled in from reference TRBV2 and TRBJ2-2): EPEVTQTPSHQVTQMGQEVILRCVPISNHLYFYWYRQILGQKVEFLVSFYNNEISEKSEIFDDQFSVERPDGSNFTLKIRSTKLEDSAMYFCASSPDRARTGELFFGEGSRLTVL.

This clone was counted once. The gene calls are TRBV7-6 and TRBJ1-1; 8 bases fit TRBD1. CDR3 size: 15 residues. Germline-derived CDR1 and CDR2 are SGHVS and FNYEAQ. The V and J ends lost 5 bases and 6 bases, in that order; junction bases with no gene match: 11. In nucleotides, the CDR3 is TGTGCCAGCAGCCGTGGACAGGGTGGACCAGCTGAAGCTTTCTTT. Its translation: CASSRGQGGPAEAFF. The full variable domain, rest sourced from reference TRBV7-6 and TRBJ1-1, is GAGVSQSPRYKVTKRGQDVALRCDPISGHVSLYWYRQALGQGPEFLTYFNYEAQQDKSGLPNDRFSAERPEGSISTLTIQRTEQRDSAMYRCASSRGQGGPAEAFFGQGTRLTVV.

The chain carries TRBV5-1 and TRBJ2-2; D not certain. Trimming cost V 5 bases and J 5 bases, with 16 bases left between them. Germline V gene data show CDR1 as SGHRS and CDR2 as YFSETQ. CDR3 length equals 15 residues. CDR3 DNA sequence: TGCGCCAGCAGATTTAGCCAGAGTGGGACCGGGGAGCTGTTTTTT. Translated, it gives CASRFSQSGTGELFF.